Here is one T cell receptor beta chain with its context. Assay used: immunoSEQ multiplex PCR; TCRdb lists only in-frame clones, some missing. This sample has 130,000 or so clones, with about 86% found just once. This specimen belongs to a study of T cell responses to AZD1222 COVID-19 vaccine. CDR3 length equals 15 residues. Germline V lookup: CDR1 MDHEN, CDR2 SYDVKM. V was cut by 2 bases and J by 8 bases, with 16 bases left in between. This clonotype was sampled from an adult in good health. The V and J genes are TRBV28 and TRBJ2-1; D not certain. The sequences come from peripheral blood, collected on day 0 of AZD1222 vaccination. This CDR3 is CASSLNNRFFDEQFF. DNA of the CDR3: TGTGCCAGCAGTTTAAATAATAGATTCTTCGATGAGCAGTTCTTC.